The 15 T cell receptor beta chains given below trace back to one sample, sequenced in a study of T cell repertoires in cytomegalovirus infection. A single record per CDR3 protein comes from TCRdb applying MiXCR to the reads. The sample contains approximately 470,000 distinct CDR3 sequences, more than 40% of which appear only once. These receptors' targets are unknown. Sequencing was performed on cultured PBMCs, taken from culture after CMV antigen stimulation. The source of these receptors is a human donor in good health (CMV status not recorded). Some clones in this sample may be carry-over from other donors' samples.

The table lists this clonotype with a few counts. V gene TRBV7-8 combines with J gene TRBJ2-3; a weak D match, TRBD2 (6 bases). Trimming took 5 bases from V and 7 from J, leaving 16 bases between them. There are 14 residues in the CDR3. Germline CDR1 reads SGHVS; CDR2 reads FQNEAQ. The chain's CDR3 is CASSLDPRGNTQYF. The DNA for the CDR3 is TGTGCCAGCAGCCTCGACCCCCGGGGGAATACGCAGTATTTT.

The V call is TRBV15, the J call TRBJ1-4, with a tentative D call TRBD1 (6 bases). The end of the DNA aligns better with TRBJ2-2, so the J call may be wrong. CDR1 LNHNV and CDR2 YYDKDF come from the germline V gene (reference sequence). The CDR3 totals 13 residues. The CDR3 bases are TGTGCCACCAGCAGAGGCCGGGACAGGGAGCTGTTTTTT. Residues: CATSRGRDRELFF.

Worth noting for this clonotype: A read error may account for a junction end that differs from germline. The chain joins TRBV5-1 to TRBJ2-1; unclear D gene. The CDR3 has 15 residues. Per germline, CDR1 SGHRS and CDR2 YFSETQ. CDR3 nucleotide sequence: TGCGCCAGCAGCCTGACACCGGCCTCCGACAATGAGCAGTTCTTC. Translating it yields CASSLTPASDNEQFF.

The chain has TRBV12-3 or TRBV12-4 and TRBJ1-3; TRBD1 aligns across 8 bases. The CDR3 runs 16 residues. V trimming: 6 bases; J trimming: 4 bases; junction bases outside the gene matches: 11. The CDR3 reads CASSSARGRGGNTIYF. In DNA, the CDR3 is TGTGCCAGCAGCTCGGCCAGGGGGCGCGGGGGAAACACCATATATTTT.

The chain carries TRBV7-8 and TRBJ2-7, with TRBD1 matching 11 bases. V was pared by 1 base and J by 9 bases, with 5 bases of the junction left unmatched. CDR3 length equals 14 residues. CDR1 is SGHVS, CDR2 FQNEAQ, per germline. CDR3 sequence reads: CASSLEGQGGVQYF. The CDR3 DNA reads TGTGCCAGCAGCTTAGAGGGACAGGGGGGTGTGCAGTACTTC.

CDR3 in amino acids: CASSRAGTSTGELFF. The CDR3 bases are TGTGCCAGCAGTCGGGCCGGGACCTCCACCGGGGAGCTGTTTTTT. V gene TRBV6-2 or TRBV6-3 combines with J gene TRBJ2-2; D might be TRBD1 or TRBD2, each matching 5 bases. V gave up 5 bases and J gave up 4 bases, with 14 bases separating them. The CDR3 is 15 residues long. CDR1 and CDR2 from the germline V gene are MNHEY and SVGEGT.

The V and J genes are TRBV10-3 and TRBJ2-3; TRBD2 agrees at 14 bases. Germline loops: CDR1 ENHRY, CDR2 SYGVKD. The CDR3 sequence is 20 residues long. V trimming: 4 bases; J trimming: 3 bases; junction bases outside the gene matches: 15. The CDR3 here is CAISALPGLAGEDETDTQYF. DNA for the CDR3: TGTGCCATCAGTGCCCTCCCGGGACTAGCGGGAGAGGACGAGACAGATACGCAGTATTTT.

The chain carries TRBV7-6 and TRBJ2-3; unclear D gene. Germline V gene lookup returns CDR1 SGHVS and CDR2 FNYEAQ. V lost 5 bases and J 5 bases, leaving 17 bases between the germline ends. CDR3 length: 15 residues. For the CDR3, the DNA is TGTGCCAGCAGCAGCGAAAGACTCTCGGGAGATACGCAGTATTTT. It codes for CASSSERLSGDTQYF.

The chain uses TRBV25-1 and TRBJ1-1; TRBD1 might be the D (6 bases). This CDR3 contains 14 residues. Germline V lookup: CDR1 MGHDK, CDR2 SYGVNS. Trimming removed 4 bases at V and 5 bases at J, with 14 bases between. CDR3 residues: CASSVALGGTEAFF. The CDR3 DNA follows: TGTGCCAGCAGTGTGGCCCTAGGGGGGACTGAAGCTTTCTTT.

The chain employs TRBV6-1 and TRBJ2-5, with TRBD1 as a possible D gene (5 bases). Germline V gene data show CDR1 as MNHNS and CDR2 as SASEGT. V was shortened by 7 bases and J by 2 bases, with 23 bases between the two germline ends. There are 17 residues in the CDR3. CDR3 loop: CASTLRRATDKQETQYF. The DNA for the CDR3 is TGTGCCAGCACCCTAAGAAGGGCGACAGATAAACAAGAGACCCAGTACTTC.

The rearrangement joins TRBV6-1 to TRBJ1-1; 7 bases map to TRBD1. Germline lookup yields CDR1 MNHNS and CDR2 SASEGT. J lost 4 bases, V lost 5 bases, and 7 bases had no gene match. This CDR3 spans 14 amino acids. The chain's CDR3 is CASSFGQARTEAFF. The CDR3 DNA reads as TGTGCCAGCAGTTTTGGACAGGCGCGCACTGAAGCTTTCTTT.

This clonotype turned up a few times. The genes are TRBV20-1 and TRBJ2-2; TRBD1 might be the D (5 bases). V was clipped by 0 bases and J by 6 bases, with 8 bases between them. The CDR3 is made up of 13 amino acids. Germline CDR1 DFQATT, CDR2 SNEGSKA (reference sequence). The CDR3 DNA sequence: TGCAGTGCTAGAGATAAGGGGTCCGGGGAGCTGTTTTTT. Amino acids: CSARDKGSGELFF.

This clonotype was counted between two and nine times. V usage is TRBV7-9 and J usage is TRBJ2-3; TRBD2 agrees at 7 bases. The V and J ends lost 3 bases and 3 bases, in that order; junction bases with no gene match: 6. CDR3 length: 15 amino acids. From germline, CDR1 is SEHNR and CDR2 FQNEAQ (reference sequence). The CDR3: CASSFPGGITDTQYF. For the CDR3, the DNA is TGTGCCAGCAGCTTCCCGGGGGGTATTACAGATACGCAGTATTTT.

CDR3 amino acids: CSVLRTMNTEAFF. CDR3 DNA: TGCAGCGTGCTGAGGACCATGAACACTGAAGCTTTCTTT. The chain recombines TRBV29-1 with TRBJ1-1; D is unresolved. V lost 6 bases, J lost 0 bases, and 11 bases lay in between. CDR1 and CDR2 from the germline V gene are SQVTM and ANQGSEA. The CDR3 is 13 residues long.

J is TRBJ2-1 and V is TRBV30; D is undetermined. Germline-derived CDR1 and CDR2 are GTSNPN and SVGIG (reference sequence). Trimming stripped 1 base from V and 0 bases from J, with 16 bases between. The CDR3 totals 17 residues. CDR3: CAWSARWRTSSYNEQFF. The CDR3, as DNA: TGTGCCTGGAGTGCCCGCTGGCGGACCAGCTCCTACAATGAGCAGTTCTTC.